This TCR beta chain was identified in a study of T and B cells in COVID-19 patients. From blood, about 250-500 ng of genomic DNA served as TRB template. In the case of this clonotype: A junction boundary mismatches the germline segment, possibly from a read error.

TRB rearrangements were amplified by multiplex PCR with BIOMED2 TRB-A/B primers. MiXCR, applied by TCRdb to the multiplex PCR reads, yields one record per CDR3 protein. The repertoire holds roughly 9,500 distinct CDR3 sequences, with around 30% as singletons. Material for sequencing was blood. The receptor comes from a human donor who had recovered from COVID-19.

The chain's CDR3 is CASSSGLAGYNEQFF. In DNA form, the CDR3 reads TGCGCCAGCAGCTCTGGACTAGCGGGATACAATGAGCAGTTCTTC. The chain is built from TRBV11-1 and TRBJ2-1; 12 bases agree with TRBD2. The length of the CDR3 is 15 residues. Germline lookup yields CDR1 SGHAT and CDR2 FQDESV (reference sequence).